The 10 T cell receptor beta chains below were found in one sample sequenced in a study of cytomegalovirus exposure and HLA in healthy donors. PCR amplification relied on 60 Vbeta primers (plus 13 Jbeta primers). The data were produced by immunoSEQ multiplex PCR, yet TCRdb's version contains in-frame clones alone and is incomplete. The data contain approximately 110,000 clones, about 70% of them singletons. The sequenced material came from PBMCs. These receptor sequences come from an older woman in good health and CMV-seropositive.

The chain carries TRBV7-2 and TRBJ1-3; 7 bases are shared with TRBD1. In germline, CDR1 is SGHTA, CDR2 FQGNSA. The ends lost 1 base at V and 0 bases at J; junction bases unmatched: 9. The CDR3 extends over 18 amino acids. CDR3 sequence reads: CASSLEAGGFRSGNTIYF. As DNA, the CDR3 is TGTGCCAGCAGCTTAGAGGCAGGGGGTTTCCGCTCTGGAAACACCATATATTTT.

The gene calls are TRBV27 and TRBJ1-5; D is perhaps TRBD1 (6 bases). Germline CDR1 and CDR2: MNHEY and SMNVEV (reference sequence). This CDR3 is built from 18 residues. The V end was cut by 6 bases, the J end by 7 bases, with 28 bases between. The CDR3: CASSGAGGGLGVGQPQHF. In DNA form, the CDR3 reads TGTGCCAGCAGCGGGGCCGGGGGGGGCCTAGGCGTTGGACAGCCCCAGCATTTT.

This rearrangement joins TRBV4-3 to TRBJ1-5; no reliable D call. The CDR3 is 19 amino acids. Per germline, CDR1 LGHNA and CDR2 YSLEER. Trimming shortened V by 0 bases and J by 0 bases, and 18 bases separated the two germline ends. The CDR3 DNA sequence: TGCGCCAGCAGCCAAGATCTGGCCGGCAGGTTCCTTAGCAATCAGCCCCAGCATTTT. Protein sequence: CASSQDLAGRFLSNQPQHF.

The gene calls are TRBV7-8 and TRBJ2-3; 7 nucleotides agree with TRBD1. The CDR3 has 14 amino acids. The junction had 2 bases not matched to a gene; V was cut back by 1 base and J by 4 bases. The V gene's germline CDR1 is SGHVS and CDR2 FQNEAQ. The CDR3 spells CASSLVTGADTQYF. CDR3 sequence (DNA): TGTGCCAGCAGCTTAGTTACAGGGGCAGATACGCAGTATTTT.

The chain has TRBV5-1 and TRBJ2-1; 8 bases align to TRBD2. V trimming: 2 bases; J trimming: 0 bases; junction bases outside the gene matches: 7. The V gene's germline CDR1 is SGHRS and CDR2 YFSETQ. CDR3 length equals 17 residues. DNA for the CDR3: TGCGCCAGCAGCTTTCCACGGGGGGGGAGCTCCTACAATGAGCAGTTCTTC. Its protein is CASSFPRGGSSYNEQFF.

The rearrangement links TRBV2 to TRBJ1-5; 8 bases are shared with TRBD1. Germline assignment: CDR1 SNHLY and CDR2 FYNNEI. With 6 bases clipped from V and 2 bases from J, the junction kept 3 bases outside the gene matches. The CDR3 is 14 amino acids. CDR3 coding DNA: TGTGCCAGCAGGGGACAGGCCCGCAATCAGCCCCAGCATTTT. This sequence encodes CASRGQARNQPQHF.

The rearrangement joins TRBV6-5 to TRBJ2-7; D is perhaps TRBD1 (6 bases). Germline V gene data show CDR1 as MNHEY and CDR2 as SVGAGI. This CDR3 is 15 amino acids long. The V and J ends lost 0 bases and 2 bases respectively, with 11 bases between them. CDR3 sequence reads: CASSYSLGQAYEQYF. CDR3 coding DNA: TGTGCCAGCAGTTACTCGCTGGGACAAGCCTACGAGCAGTACTTC.

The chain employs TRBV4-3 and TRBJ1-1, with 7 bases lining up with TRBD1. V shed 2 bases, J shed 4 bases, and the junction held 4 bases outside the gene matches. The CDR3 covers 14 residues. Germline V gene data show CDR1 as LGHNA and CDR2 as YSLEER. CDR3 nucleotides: TGCGCCAGCAGCCAACACAGGGGAAGCACTGAAGCTTTCTTT. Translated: CASSQHRGSTEAFF.

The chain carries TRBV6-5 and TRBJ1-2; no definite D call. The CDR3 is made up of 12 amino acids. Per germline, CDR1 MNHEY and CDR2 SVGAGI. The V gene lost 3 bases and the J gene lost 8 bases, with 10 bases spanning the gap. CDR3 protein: CASSYTRGGYTF. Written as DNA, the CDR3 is TGTGCCAGCAGTTATACCCGAGGCGGCTACACCTTC.

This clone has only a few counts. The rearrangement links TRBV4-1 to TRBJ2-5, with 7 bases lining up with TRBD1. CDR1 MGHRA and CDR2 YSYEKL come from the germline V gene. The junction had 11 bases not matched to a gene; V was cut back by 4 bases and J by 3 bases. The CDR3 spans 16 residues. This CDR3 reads CASSRTPSGTEETQYF. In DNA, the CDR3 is TGCGCCAGCAGCCGAACTCCCTCCGGGACAGAAGAGACCCAGTACTTC.